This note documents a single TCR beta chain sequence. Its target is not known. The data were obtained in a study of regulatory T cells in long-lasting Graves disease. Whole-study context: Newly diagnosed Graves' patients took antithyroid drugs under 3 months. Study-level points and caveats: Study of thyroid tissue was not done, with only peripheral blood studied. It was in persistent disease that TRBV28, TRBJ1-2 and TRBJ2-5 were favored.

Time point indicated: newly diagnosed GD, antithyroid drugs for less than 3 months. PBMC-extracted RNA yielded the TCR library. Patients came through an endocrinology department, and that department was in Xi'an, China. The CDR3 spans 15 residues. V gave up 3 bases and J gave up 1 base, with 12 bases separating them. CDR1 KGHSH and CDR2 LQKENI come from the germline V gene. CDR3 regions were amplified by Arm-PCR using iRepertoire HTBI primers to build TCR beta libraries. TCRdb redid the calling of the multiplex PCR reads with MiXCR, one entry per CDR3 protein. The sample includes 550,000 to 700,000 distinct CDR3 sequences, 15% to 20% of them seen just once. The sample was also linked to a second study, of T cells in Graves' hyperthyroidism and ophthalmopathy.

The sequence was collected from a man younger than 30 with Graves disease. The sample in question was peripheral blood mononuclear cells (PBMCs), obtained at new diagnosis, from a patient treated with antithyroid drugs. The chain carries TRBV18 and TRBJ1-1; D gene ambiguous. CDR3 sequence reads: CASSPTGRPNTEAFF. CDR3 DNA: TGTGCCAGCTCACCCACCGGGAGGCCGAACACTGAAGCTTTCTTT.